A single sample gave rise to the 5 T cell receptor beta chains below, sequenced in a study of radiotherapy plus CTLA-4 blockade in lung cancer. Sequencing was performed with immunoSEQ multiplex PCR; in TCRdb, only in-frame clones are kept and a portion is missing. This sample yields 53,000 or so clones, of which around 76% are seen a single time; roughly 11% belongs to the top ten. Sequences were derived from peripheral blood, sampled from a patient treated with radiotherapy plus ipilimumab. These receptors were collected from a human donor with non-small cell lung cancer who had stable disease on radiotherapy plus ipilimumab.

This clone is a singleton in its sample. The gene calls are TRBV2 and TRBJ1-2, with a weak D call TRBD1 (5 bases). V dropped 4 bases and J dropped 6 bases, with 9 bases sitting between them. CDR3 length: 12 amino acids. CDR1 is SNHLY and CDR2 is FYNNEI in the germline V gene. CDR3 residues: CASSVGTDGYTF. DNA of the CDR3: TGTGCCAGCAGTGTGGGGACGGATGGCTACACCTTC.

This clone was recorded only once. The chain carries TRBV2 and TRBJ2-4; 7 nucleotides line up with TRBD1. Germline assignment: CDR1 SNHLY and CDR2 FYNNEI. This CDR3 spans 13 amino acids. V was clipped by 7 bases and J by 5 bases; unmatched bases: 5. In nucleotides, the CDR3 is TGTGCCAGCACCCTAGGGGGCCAAAACATTCAGTACTTC. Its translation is CASTLGGQNIQYF.

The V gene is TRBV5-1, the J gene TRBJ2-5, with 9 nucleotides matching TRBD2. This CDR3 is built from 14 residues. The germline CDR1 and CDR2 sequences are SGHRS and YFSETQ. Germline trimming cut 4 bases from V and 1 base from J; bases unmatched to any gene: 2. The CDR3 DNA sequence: TGCGCCAGCAGCCCAGCGGGGGGCCAAGAGACCCAGTACTTC. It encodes CASSPAGGQETQYF. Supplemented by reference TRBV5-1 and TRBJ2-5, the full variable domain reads KAGVTQTPRYLIKTRGQQVTLSCSPISGHRSVSWYQQTPGQGLQFLFEYFSETQRNKGNFPGRFSGRQFSNSRSEMNVSTLELGDSALYLCASSPAGGQETQYFGPGTRLLVL.

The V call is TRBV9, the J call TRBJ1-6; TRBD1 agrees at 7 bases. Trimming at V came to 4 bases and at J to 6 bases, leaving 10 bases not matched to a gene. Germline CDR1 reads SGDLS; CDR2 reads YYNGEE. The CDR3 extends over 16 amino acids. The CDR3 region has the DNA TGTGCCAGCAGCCCGCAGGGGGGCGCCTCTAATTCACCCCTCCACTTT. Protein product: CASSPQGGASNSPLHF.

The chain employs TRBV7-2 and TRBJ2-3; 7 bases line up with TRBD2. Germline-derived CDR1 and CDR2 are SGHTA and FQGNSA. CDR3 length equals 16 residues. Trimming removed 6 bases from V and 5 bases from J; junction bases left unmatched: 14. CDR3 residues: CASSTTRVAGQDTQYF. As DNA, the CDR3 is TGTGCCAGCAGTACAACGAGGGTAGCGGGCCAAGATACGCAGTATTTT.